This entry describes one TCR beta chain. This sample was included in a study of blood T cell repertoires in COVID-19. Study details: The samples span acute and convalescent COVID-19 from the United States, Italy and Spain.

In the original analysis: Amplification of reference gene primers was used by the study to estimate nucleated cell counts. Assay: immunoSEQ multiplex PCR; the TCRdb copy retains only in-frame clones and omits some. V, J and clone size derive from that table, while D and trimming were established from the DNA sequence. The sample yields 100,000 to 150,000 clones, approximately 90% seen once. The CDR3 consists of 14 residues. Between the trimmed V and J ends, which lost 4 bases and 0 bases, there was a span of 7 bases. Germline V gives CDR1 SGHNT, CDR2 YENEEA. Sequencing was performed on peripheral blood. V is TRBV11-3 and J is TRBJ1-5; TRBD1 might be the D (5 bases). The source of this sequence is a man aged 45-65 years with active or convalescent COVID-19. The chain's CDR3 is CASSSRVSNQPQHF. DNA of the CDR3: TGTGCCAGCAGCTCCAGGGTTAGCAATCAGCCCCAGCATTTT.